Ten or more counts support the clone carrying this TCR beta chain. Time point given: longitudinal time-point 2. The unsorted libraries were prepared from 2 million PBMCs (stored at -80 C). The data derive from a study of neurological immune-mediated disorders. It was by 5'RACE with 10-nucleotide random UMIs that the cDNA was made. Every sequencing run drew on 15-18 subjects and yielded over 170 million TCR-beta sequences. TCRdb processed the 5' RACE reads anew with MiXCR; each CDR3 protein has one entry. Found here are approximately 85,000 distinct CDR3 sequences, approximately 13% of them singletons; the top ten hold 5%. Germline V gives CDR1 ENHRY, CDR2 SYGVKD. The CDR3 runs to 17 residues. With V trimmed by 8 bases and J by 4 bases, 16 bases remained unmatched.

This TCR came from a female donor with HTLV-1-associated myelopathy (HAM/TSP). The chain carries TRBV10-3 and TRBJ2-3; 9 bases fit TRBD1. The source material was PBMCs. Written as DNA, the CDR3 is TGTGCCATCTCGGGGATTGGGACAGGGTCTGTCGCAGATACGCAGTATTTT. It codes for CAISGIGTGSVADTQYF.